This TCR beta chain was identified during a study of T cell changes during pregnancy in multiple sclerosis. Measured with immunoSEQ multiplex PCR; TCRdb has only the in-frame clones, and not every one. The table includes about 79,000 clones, approximately 92% detected once. The germline CDR1 and CDR2 sequences are SGHVS and FQNEAQ. The V and J ends lost 5 bases and 4 bases, in that order; junction bases with no gene match: 9. The CDR3 totals 15 residues. This chain links TRBV7-8 with TRBJ1-1; TRBD1 agrees at 8 bases. This clonotype was obtained from a female donor in good health, enrolled as a control in a pregnancy study. This specimen was peripheral blood, taken in the second trimester of pregnancy. The CDR3 bases are TGTGCCAGCAGCCCCCGAGGACAGGGTCCCACTGAAGCTTTCTTT. It specifies CASSPRGQGPTEAFF.